One and the same sample provided the 30 T cell receptor beta chains below, sequenced in a study of response to subunit inactivated influenza vaccine. A single record per CDR3 protein comes from TCRdb applying MiXCR to the RT-PCR reads. The sample holds some 520,000 distinct CDR3 sequences, 15% to 20% seen once. The sequenced sample was CD4+ T cells sorted from PBMCs, obtained roughly 24 months after vaccination. These TCRs come from a man aged 45 to 70 who received an inactivated influenza vaccine.

The chain carries TRBV11-3 and TRBJ2-1, with 8 bases matching TRBD1. The trim removed 1 base at V and 6 bases at J, leaving 5 bases unmatched. The CDR3 runs to 15 residues. Per germline, CDR1 SGHNT and CDR2 YENEEA. As DNA, the CDR3 is TGTGCCAGCAGCTTAGCCGGGACAGGTTCCAATGAGCAGTTCTTC. This encodes CASSLAGTGSNEQFF.

The chain links TRBV29-1 to TRBJ2-1; D is unresolved. Deletions cut 4 bases from V and 7 bases from J, with 8 bases between. This CDR3 contains 11 residues. Germline V gene sequence: CDR1 SQVTM, CDR2 ANQGSEA. CDR3 amino acids: CSVAPLNEQFF. As DNA, the CDR3 is TGCAGCGTTGCACCCCTGAATGAGCAGTTCTTC.

This chain joins TRBV11-2 and TRBJ2-3, with D maybe TRBD1 (6 bases). Per the germline V gene, CDR1 is SGHAT and CDR2 is FQNNGV. The CDR3 is 15 amino acids. Trimming shortened V by 4 bases and J by 1 base, and 12 bases separated the two germline ends. The DNA for the CDR3 is TGTGCCAGCAGCTCAGGCAGGGGTCGCACAGATACGCAGTATTTT. This gives the protein CASSSGRGRTDTQYF. The full variable domain, completed using reference TRBV11-2 and TRBJ2-3, is EAGVAQSPRYKIIEKRQSVAFWCNPISGHATLYWYQQILGQGPKLLIQFQNNGVVDDSQLPKDRFSAERLKGVDSTLKIQPAKLEDSAVYLCASSSGRGRTDTQYFGPGTRLTVL.

This clonotype was picked up a small number of times. This sequence joins TRBV5-5 and TRBJ2-5; D call uncertain. The germline V gene encodes CDR1 SGHKS and CDR2 YYEKEE (reference sequence). V lost 2 bases and J lost 2, with 13 bases in between. The CDR3 consists of 15 residues. CDR3 amino acids: CASSFSPLEQETQYF. The CDR3 nucleotides are TGTGCCAGCAGCTTTTCGCCGCTTGAGCAAGAGACCCAGTACTTC.

This clonotype was counted a few times. The chain recombines TRBV5-1 with TRBJ2-3; D gene unclear. Trimming removed 5 bases at V and 1 base at J, with 11 bases between. The CDR3 is made up of 14 amino acids. The germline gives CDR1 SGHRS, CDR2 YFSETQ. The chain's CDR3 is CASRISSGTDTQYF. CDR3 nucleotide sequence: TGCGCCAGCAGGATTTCCTCCGGCACAGATACGCAGTATTTT.

This clonotype was seen a handful of times. The chain uses TRBV20-1 and TRBJ1-3; maybe TRBD1 (6 bases). Trimming removed 2 bases from V and 2 bases from J, with 7 bases in between. Germline V gene data show CDR1 as DFQATT and CDR2 as SNEGSKA (reference sequence). The CDR3 length is 13 residues. CDR3 nucleotide sequence: TGCAGTGCTAGAAGGGACACTGGAAACACCATATATTTT. Translating gives CSARRDTGNTIYF.

Many counts were recorded for this clonotype. In nucleotides, the CDR3 is TGCGCCAGCAGCACCTCAGGGTCCGGCACCGGGGAGCTGTTTTTT. Translated, it gives CASSTSGSGTGELFF. This chain connects TRBV5-1 to TRBJ2-2; D perhaps matches TRBD1 (5 bases). This CDR3 comprises 15 residues. The germline V gene encodes CDR1 SGHRS and CDR2 YFSETQ. Between the trimmed V and J ends, which lost 4 bases and 4 bases, there was a span of 14 bases.

This chain links TRBV28 with TRBJ2-7; D is possibly TRBD2 (6 bases). Trimming removed 6 bases at V and 3 bases at J, with 18 bases between. In germline, CDR1 is MDHEN, CDR2 SYDVKM. The CDR3 sequence is 15 residues long. The CDR3 DNA sequence: TGTGCCAGCAGGTCTGCCGGGGGTGAGGGCTACGAGCAGTACTTC. The encoded protein is CASRSAGGEGYEQYF.

V and J are TRBV14 and TRBJ2-3; perhaps TRBD2 as D (5 bases). Germline V gene sequence: CDR1 SGHDN, CDR2 FVKESK. The V end was cut by 7 bases, the J end by 2 bases, with 10 bases between. The CDR3 totals 13 residues. Here the CDR3 DNA reads TGTGCCAGCATGCCGGGAATCACAGATACGCAGTATTTT. Translated, it gives CASMPGITDTQYF. Combining the CDR3 with reference TRBV14 and TRBJ2-3 gives the whole variable domain EAGVTQFPSHSVIEKGQTVTLRCDPISGHDNLYWYRRVMGKEIKFLLHFVKESKQDESGMPNNRFLAERTGGTYSTLKVQPAELEDSGVYFCASMPGITDTQYFGPGTRLTVL.

V usage is TRBV7-9 and J usage is TRBJ1-2; a weak D match, TRBD1 (6 bases). The germline CDR1 and CDR2 sequences are SEHNR and FQNEAQ (reference sequence). The CDR3 consists of 14 residues. The V end lost 2 bases, the J end lost 6 bases, and 13 bases lay between the germline ends. The CDR3 reads CASSLTGTLNGYTF. The CDR3 DNA sequence: TGTGCCAGCAGCTTAACAGGGACGTTGAATGGCTACACCTTC.

This clonotype was seen repeatedly, ten times or more. The chain is built from TRBV10-3 and TRBJ2-5, with TRBD1 matching over 9 bases. Looked up from germline, CDR1 is ENHRY and CDR2 is SYGVKD. V lost 5 bases to trimming and J lost 4 bases; unmatched junction nucleotides: 8. The CDR3 runs to 15 residues. The CDR3 DNA follows: TGTGCCATCAGTACGGGACAGGGCGTCGTAGAGACCCAGTACTTC. Its translation is CAISTGQGVVETQYF.

V usage is TRBV6-5 and J usage is TRBJ2-1; D gene uncertain. V was pared by 0 bases and J by 10 bases, with 13 bases between. The CDR3 totals 14 residues. Per germline, CDR1 MNHEY and CDR2 SVGAGI. The CDR3 DNA reads TGTGCCAGCAGTTACTCCGGACCAGTCGGGGAGCAGTTCTTC. It yields the protein CASSYSGPVGEQFF.

The chain combines TRBV7-8 with TRBJ2-7; 9 bases are a match to TRBD1. The CDR3 has 15 residues. V dropped 5 bases and J dropped 3; count of bases not matched to a gene: 8. Germline V lookup: CDR1 SGHVS, CDR2 FQNEAQ. The CDR3 DNA reads TGTGCCAGCAGCCTAGGGACAGGGTCGTACTACGAGCAGTACTTC. Its translation: CASSLGTGSYYEQYF.

The chain links TRBV20-1 to TRBJ1-5, with TRBD1 matching over 7 bases. J lost 2 bases, V lost 3 bases, and 10 bases had no gene match. This CDR3 spans 16 amino acids. Germline CDR1 reads DFQATT; CDR2 reads SNEGSKA (reference sequence). CDR3 amino acids: CSARTNRGRGNQPQHF. The CDR3 DNA reads TGCAGTGCTAGGACCAACAGGGGTCGGGGCAATCAGCCCCAGCATTTT.

The V gene is TRBV24-1, the J gene TRBJ2-3; a possible D gene is TRBD1 (6 bases). Deletions cut 3 bases from V and 3 bases from J, with 9 bases between. Germline loops: CDR1 KGHDR, CDR2 SFDVKD. The CDR3 consists of 14 residues. CDR3 in DNA: TGTGCCACCAGTGATAGCGGACAGACAGATACGCAGTATTTT. Encoded protein: CATSDSGQTDTQYF.

The V call is TRBV10-3, the J call TRBJ2-2; 14 bases line up with TRBD2. Trimming took 4 bases from V and 4 from J; bases not matched to a gene: 2. The CDR3 is 16 amino acids. The germline V gene encodes CDR1 ENHRY and CDR2 SYGVKD. In DNA form, the CDR3 reads TGTGCCATCAGTGGGACTAGCGGGAGGAGCACCGGGGAGCTGTTTTTT. Encoded protein: CAISGTSGRSTGELFF.

This clonotype was counted only a few times. The chain joins TRBV5-1 to TRBJ2-3; the match to TRBD2 covers 9 bases. CDR1 and CDR2 (germline): SGHRS, YFSETQ. The CDR3 has 16 residues. After removal of 0 bases from V and 2 bases from J, the junction contained 4 bases not matched to a gene. The CDR3: CASSLVAGGATDTQYF. The DNA of the CDR3 is TGCGCCAGCAGCTTGGTGGCGGGGGGGGCCACAGATACGCAGTATTTT.

This clonotype was seen ten or more times. The rearrangement links TRBV5-1 to TRBJ2-1; a weak D match, TRBD1 (7 bases). The germline CDR1 and CDR2 sequences are SGHRS and YFSETQ. This CDR3 spans 17 amino acids. V lost 0 bases and J 4 bases, leaving 17 bases between the germline ends. The CDR3 DNA reads as TGCGCCAGCAGCTTGGGAGTCAACCCAGGGGGGTACAATGAGCAGTTCTTC. Translated: CASSLGVNPGGYNEQFF.

This clonotype was recorded a few times. This chain links TRBV3-1 with TRBJ2-4; no clear D gene. Germline V CDR1 and CDR2: LGHDT, YNNKEL (reference sequence). The CDR3 loop spans 16 amino acids. Trimming removed 5 bases from V and 0 bases from J, with 14 bases in between. The chain's CDR3 is CASSYASGLAKNIQYF. CDR3 bases: TGTGCCAGCAGCTACGCCAGTGGGTTAGCCAAAAACATTCAGTACTTC.

This chain links TRBV28 with TRBJ1-6; D unresolved. V lost 5 bases and J 0 bases, leaving 17 bases between the germline ends. This CDR3 contains 18 residues. Germline values: CDR1 MDHEN, CDR2 SYDVKM. The CDR3 region is CASSPRRARSSYNSPLHF. The CDR3, as DNA: TGTGCCAGCAGTCCGCGTCGGGCACGGAGCTCCTATAATTCACCCCTCCACTTT.

This clonotype has a handful of counts. The chain employs TRBV12-3 or TRBV12-4 and TRBJ1-1, with D hard to call. The CDR3 is made up of 12 amino acids. With 3 bases removed from V and 4 bases from J, the gap between germline ends came to 6 bases. In DNA form, the CDR3 reads TGTGCCAGCAGTTTTAGGTCCACTGAAGCTTTCTTT. This gives the protein CASSFRSTEAFF.

This clonotype was picked up many times. The junction differs from germline at one of its ends, possibly a read error. The chain joins TRBV12-3 or TRBV12-4 to TRBJ2-5; D is undetermined. The CDR3 totals 12 residues. CDR3 nucleotides: TGTGCCAGCAGCTTAGCTCGGGAGACCCAGTACTTC. Its protein is CASSLARETQYF.

The V call is TRBV6-5, the J call TRBJ1-1; D is unresolved. CDR3 length equals 13 residues. Germline loops: CDR1 MNHEY, CDR2 SVGAGI. Trimming took 2 bases from V and 7 from J, leaving 11 bases between them. CDR3 nucleotide sequence: TGTGCCAGCAGTTACCGGGGAGCAGGTGAAGCTTTCTTT. It specifies CASSYRGAGEAFF.

This chain links TRBV20-1 with TRBJ2-7; D possibly matches TRBD1 or TRBD2 (5 bases each). The CDR3 contains 13 residues. The ends were cut back, 3 bases at V and 3 bases at J, with 12 bases in the middle. The germline CDR1 and CDR2 sequences are DFQATT and SNEGSKA (reference sequence). DNA for the CDR3: TGCAGTGCTAGCGGGGACCGTTACTACGAGCAGTACTTC. Its translation: CSASGDRYYEQYF.

Only a few counts were recorded for this clonotype. The gene calls are TRBV20-1 and TRBJ2-1, with a tentative D call TRBD1 (5 bases). The germline gives CDR1 DFQATT, CDR2 SNEGSKA (reference sequence). Trimming removed 3 bases at V and 6 bases at J, with 12 bases between. The CDR3 has 13 residues. The CDR3 region is CSASKGFGNEQFF. The CDR3 DNA reads as TGCAGTGCTAGTAAGGGGTTTGGCAATGAGCAGTTCTTC.

This clonotype has a handful of counts. As DNA, the CDR3 is TGCAGCGTTGATAGCGGGGGGTTTTACGATGAGCAGTTCTTC. Its translation is CSVDSGGFYDEQFF. The genes are TRBV29-1 and TRBJ2-1, with 10 bases that match TRBD2. Germline assignment: CDR1 SQVTM and CDR2 ANQGSEA. V gave up 3 bases and J gave up 8 bases; unmatched junction bases: 7. The CDR3 loop spans 14 amino acids.

The gene calls are TRBV6-5 and TRBJ2-3, with D uncertain. In germline, CDR1 is MNHEY, CDR2 SVGAGI. The CDR3 has 15 amino acids. The V end lost 2 bases, the J end lost 4 bases, and 13 bases lay between the germline ends. CDR3 in DNA: TGTGCCAGCAGTTACGTGCCCGGGTACGCAGATACGCAGTATTTT. It yields the protein CASSYVPGYADTQYF.

This sequence joins TRBV10-3 and TRBJ2-7; 7 bases map to TRBD1. V was clipped by 3 bases and J by 3 bases; unmatched bases: 2. Germline V gene data show CDR1 as ENHRY and CDR2 as SYGVKD. The CDR3 is made up of 13 amino acids. CDR3 sequence reads: CAISDRGNYEQYF. CDR3 nucleotide sequence: TGTGCCATCAGTGACAGGGGGAACTACGAGCAGTACTTC.

Written as DNA, the CDR3 is TGTGCCAGCAGTAGATTGGGGGGATCCTACAATGAGCAGTTCTTC. It codes for CASSRLGGSYNEQFF. This chain joins TRBV25-1 and TRBJ2-1; maybe TRBD2 (6 bases). Germline V CDR1 and CDR2: MGHDK, SYGVNS. This CDR3 has 15 residues. Trimming cost V 5 bases and J 1 base, with 12 bases left between them.

The gene calls are TRBV5-1 and TRBJ2-7, with D possibly TRBD1 on 5 matching bases. This CDR3 region has 13 residues. Trimming cost V 1 base and J 4 bases, with 9 bases left between them. Germline V gene lookup returns CDR1 SGHRS and CDR2 YFSETQ. CDR3 amino acids: CASSLRGVYEQYF. The CDR3 DNA is TGCGCCAGCAGCTTGAGGGGTGTGTACGAGCAGTACTTC.